This T cell receptor beta chain was captured by sequencing in a study of T cell responses to AZD1222 COVID-19 vaccine. This clone occurred a few times. Sequenced by immunoSEQ multiplex PCR; TCRdb stores in-frame clones only, minus some. The table has approximately 88,000 clones, more than 75% seen once. The sequencing here drew on peripheral blood, taken on day 0 of AZD1222 vaccination. The receptor was isolated from an adult in good health.

The CDR3 loop reads CASSYAHRGLYEQYF. The DNA of the CDR3 is TGTGCCAGCAGTTACGCGCACAGGGGGCTTTACGAGCAGTACTTC. The chain is built from TRBV6-5 and TRBJ2-7; 9 nucleotides match TRBD1. V lost 2 bases and J lost 4; bases outside the gene matches: 6. CDR1 and CDR2 from the germline V gene are MNHEY and SVGAGI. The CDR3 runs 15 residues.